Below are 20 T cell receptor beta chains sequenced from a single sample in a study of cytotoxic CD8 clonotypes in ibrutinib-treated CLL. The table came from immunoSEQ multiplex PCR; TCRdb's copy has only in-frame clones and leaves some out. Of tens of thousands of clones listed, more than 60% are singletons. The sequenced sample was PBMCs, obtained after 12 months of ibrutinib treatment. The receptors shown here come from a human donor with chronic lymphocytic leukemia.

This chain links TRBV19 with TRBJ1-2, with unresolved D. This CDR3 is 13 amino acids long. The V end was cut by 4 bases, the J end by 2 bases, with 8 bases between. CDR1 LNHDA and CDR2 SQIVND come from the germline V gene (reference sequence). CDR3 sequence reads: CASSKDGNYGYTF. The CDR3 region has the DNA TGTGCCAGTAGTAAGGACGGAAACTATGGCTACACCTTC. The entire variable domain, with the rest obtained from reference TRBV19 and TRBJ1-2, is as follows: DGGITQSPKYLFRKEGQNVTLSCEQNLNHDAMYWYRQDPGQGLRLIYYSQIVNDFQKGDIAEGYSVSREKKESFPLTVTSAQKNPTAFYLCASSKDGNYGYTFGSGTRLTVV.

The V call is TRBV2, the J call TRBJ2-7; 7 positions agree with TRBD2. This CDR3 is 15 amino acids long. Germline V gene lookup returns CDR1 SNHLY and CDR2 FYNNEI. Trimming took 7 bases from V and 6 from J; bases not matched to a gene: 15. In DNA, the CDR3 is TGTGCCAGCATATACGGGGGGAATACGCGGGTCGAGCAGTACTTC. It yields the protein CASIYGGNTRVEQYF.

With respect to this clone: A junction boundary mismatches the germline segment, possibly from a read error. The chain's CDR3 is CASTLSPGQSYEQYF. In DNA form, the CDR3 reads TGCGCCAGCACCTTGTCTCCGGGACAGTCCTACGAGCAGTACTTC. The chain has TRBV5-1 and TRBJ2-7, with TRBD1 matching over 7 bases. CDR1 and CDR2 from the germline V gene are SGHRS and YFSETQ. The CDR3 contains 15 residues.

Many counts were recorded for this clone. The V gene is TRBV20-1, the J gene TRBJ1-1; D gene uncertain. The germline gives CDR1 DFQATT, CDR2 SNEGSKA (reference sequence). The CDR3 is made up of 10 amino acids. Trimming removed 5 bases from V and 5 bases from J, with 6 bases in between. For the CDR3, the DNA is TGCAGTGCTGAGTGGACTGAAGCTTTCTTT. It yields the protein CSAEWTEAFF.

The chain links TRBV5-4 to TRBJ2-1; D perhaps matches TRBD2 (6 bases). With 3 bases removed from V and 3 bases from J, the gap between germline ends came to 7 bases. The CDR3 runs to 13 residues. Germline V CDR1 and CDR2: SGHNT, YYREEE (reference sequence). CDR3 DNA: TGTGCCAGCAGCTCGGGACTCTACAATGAGCAGTTCTTC. Translation gives CASSSGLYNEQFF.

This chain connects TRBV10-1 to TRBJ1-3; D is unclear. This CDR3 has 11 amino acids. Germline-derived CDR1 and CDR2 are WNHNN and SYGVQD (reference sequence). Trimming cost V 4 bases and J 3 bases, with 1 base left between them. The CDR3 DNA is TGCGCCAGCAGTGGTGGAAACACCATATATTTT. Its translation: CASSGGNTIYF.

This clone has more than one count but fewer than ten. V gene TRBV4-1 combines with J gene TRBJ1-3, with D hard to call. Looked up from germline, CDR1 is MGHRA and CDR2 is YSYEKL. There are 14 residues in the CDR3. The V end lost 1 base, the J end lost 4 bases, and 8 bases lay between the germline ends. The chain's CDR3 is CASSQGLRGNTIYF. CDR3 bases: TGCGCCAGCAGCCAAGGACTCAGGGGAAACACCATATATTTT.

The V call is TRBV7-2, the J call TRBJ1-1; D gene ambiguous. The length of the CDR3 is 12 residues. Germline V gene data show CDR1 as SGHTA and CDR2 as FQGNSA. V gave up 4 bases and J gave up 5 bases, with 8 bases separating them. This CDR3 is CASSSVGTEAFF. The DNA for the CDR3 is TGTGCCAGCAGCTCCGTAGGGACTGAAGCTTTCTTT. The full variable domain, completed using reference TRBV7-2 and TRBJ1-1, is GAGVSQSPSNKVTEKGKDVELRCDPISGHTALYWYRQSLGQGLEFLIYFQGNSAPDKSGLPSDRFSAERTGGSVSTLTIQRTQQEDSAVYLCASSSVGTEAFFGQGTRLTVV.

V and J are TRBV18 and TRBJ2-3; D is ambiguous. Deletions cut 2 bases from V and 1 base from J, with 10 bases between. The CDR3 spans 15 residues. Germline lookup yields CDR1 KGHSH and CDR2 LQKENI. CDR3 coding DNA: TGTGCCAGCTCACCAGTGAAGGGCCGCACAGATACGCAGTATTTT. Its translation is CASSPVKGRTDTQYF. The variable domain in full, with the rest retrieved from reference TRBV18 and TRBJ2-3, is NAGVMQNPRHLVRRRGQEARLRCSPMKGHSHVYWYRQLPEEGLKFMVYLQKENIIDESGMPKERFSAEFPKEGPSILRIQQVVRGDSAAYFCASSPVKGRTDTQYFGPGTRLTVL.

V gene TRBV21-1 combines with J gene TRBJ2-3; the D call of TRBD2 is as the table states it, not checked on the DNA. TRBV21-1 is a listed pseudogene. The CDR3 runs to 13 residues. The CDR3 DNA reads TGTGCCAGCAACGGGGGGCTCACAGATACGCAGTATTTT. Residues: CASNGGLTDTQYF.

This rearrangement joins TRBV19 to TRBJ2-2; D ambiguous. Germline V gene lookup returns CDR1 LNHDA and CDR2 SQIVND (reference sequence). This CDR3 spans 15 amino acids. Trimming left V 0 bases short and J 6 bases short, with 11 bases between. The CDR3 DNA is TGTGCCAGTAGTATAGAACAGAACCTGGCCGGGGAGCTGTTTTTT. It yields the protein CASSIEQNLAGELFF.

The count of this clone is one. The V gene is TRBV5-1, the J gene TRBJ1-4, with 8 bases aligning to TRBD1. The CDR3 is 13 amino acids. J was trimmed by 7 bases and V by 4 bases; bases with no gene match: 3. Germline CDR1 is SGHRS and CDR2 is YFSETQ. Here the CDR3 DNA reads TGCGCCAGCAGCCGTGGGACAGGTGAAAAACTGTTTTTT. Translation gives CASSRGTGEKLFF.

The rearrangement links TRBV5-6 to TRBJ2-2; D is unclear. Germline V gene lookup returns CDR1 SGHDT and CDR2 YYEEEE. The CDR3 is 12 amino acids. The ends were cut back, 7 bases at V and 6 bases at J, with 10 bases in the middle. The CDR3 protein is CASSAWAGELFF. The CDR3 coding sequence is TGTGCCAGCTCCGCCTGGGCCGGGGAGCTGTTTTTT.

This clone showed up just a few times. The rearrangement links TRBV5-6 to TRBJ2-3; D not certain. V was pared by 5 bases and J by 6 bases, with 10 bases between. This CDR3 has 12 residues. CDR1 is SGHDT and CDR2 is YYEEEE in the germline V gene. The CDR3 DNA reads as TGTGCCAGCAGGGTTCGTGGGGATACGCAGTATTTT. As protein: CASRVRGDTQYF.

The chain joins TRBV6-5 to TRBJ1-6, with TRBD1 matching over 11 bases. J lost 10 bases, V lost 4 bases, and 9 bases had no gene match. Germline assignment: CDR1 MNHEY and CDR2 SVGAGI. The CDR3 length is 16 residues. The CDR3 coding sequence is TGTGCCAGCAGTTCCCGGACAGGGGGCGGAGACTCACCCCTCCACTTT. It specifies CASSSRTGGGDSPLHF.

The rearrangement joins TRBV7-9 to TRBJ1-2, with 11 bases lining up with TRBD1. V was clipped by 5 bases and J by 3 bases; unmatched bases: 5. Germline lookup yields CDR1 SEHNR and CDR2 FQNEAQ (reference sequence). The CDR3 is made up of 15 amino acids. CDR3 in DNA: TGTGCCAGCAGCGATGGACAGGGGGCGGACTATGGCTACACCTTC. Its protein product is CASSDGQGADYGYTF.

This rearrangement joins TRBV7-6 to TRBJ2-5, with 10 bases lining up with TRBD1. The V and J ends lost 5 bases and 7 bases, in that order; junction bases with no gene match: 10. Germline CDR1 and CDR2: SGHVS and FNYEAQ. This CDR3 contains 15 residues. CDR3 coding DNA: TGTGCCAGCAGCCCAGGTCCGAGACAGGGGGCGACCCAGTACTTC. It codes for CASSPGPRQGATQYF.

The V and J genes are TRBV5-1 and TRBJ2-1, with 10 bases fitting TRBD2. Trimming cost V 0 bases and J 6 bases; bases outside gene matches: 6. The germline gives CDR1 SGHRS, CDR2 YFSETQ. This CDR3 region has 16 residues. CDR3 sequence (DNA): TGCGCCAGCAGCTTGGGAGCGGGGGGGCCCGCCAATGAGCAGTTCTTC. This sequence encodes CASSLGAGGPANEQFF.

V and J are TRBV7-2 and TRBJ2-1, with D perhaps TRBD1 (6 bases). V lost 2 bases, J lost 9 bases, and 20 bases lay in between. The CDR3 totals 16 residues. Germline V gene sequence: CDR1 SGHTA, CDR2 FQGNSA. CDR3 in amino acids: CASSLTGQSSIGEQFF. The CDR3 DNA is TGTGCCAGCAGCTTAACCGGACAGTCCTCGATCGGTGAGCAGTTCTTC.

This sequence joins TRBV15 and TRBJ2-1; D gene unclear. The germline gives CDR1 LNHNV, CDR2 YYDKDF (reference sequence). The CDR3 extends over 15 amino acids. Trimming removed 0 bases from V and 4 bases from J, with 10 bases in between. In DNA, the CDR3 is TGTGCCACCAGCAGAGATCGAATGGCGTACAATGAGCAGTTCTTC. This encodes CATSRDRMAYNEQFF.